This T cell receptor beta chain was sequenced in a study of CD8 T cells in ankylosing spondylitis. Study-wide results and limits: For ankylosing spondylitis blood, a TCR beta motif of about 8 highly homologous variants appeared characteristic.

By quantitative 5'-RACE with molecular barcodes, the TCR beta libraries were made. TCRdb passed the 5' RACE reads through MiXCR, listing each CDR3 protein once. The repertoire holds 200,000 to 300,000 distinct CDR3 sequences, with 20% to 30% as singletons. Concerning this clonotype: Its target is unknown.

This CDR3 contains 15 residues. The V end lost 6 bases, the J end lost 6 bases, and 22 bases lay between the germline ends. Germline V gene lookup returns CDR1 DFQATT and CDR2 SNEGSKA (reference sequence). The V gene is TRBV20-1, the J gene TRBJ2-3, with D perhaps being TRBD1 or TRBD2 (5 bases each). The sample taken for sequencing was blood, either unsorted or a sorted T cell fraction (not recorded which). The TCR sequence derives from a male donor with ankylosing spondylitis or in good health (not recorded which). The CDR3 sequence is CSANPGDGDLDTQYF. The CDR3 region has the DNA TGCAGTGCCAATCCTGGGGACGGCGACCTTGATACGCAGTATTTT.